This T cell receptor (beta chain) was sequenced for a study of OX40 agonist ivuxolimab in advanced cancers. This CDR3 has 14 residues. Per germline, CDR1 SGHVS and CDR2 FNYEAQ. The V end was cut by 0 bases, the J end by 5 bases, with 11 bases between. Repertoires were generated with immunoSEQ multiplex PCR, while TCRdb's copy carries only in-frame clones and drops some. The sample consists of about 80,000 clones, about 89% of them appearing once. Specimen: CD4+ or CD8+ T cells sorted from blood, collected in a trial of the OX40 agonist ivuxolimab. The receptor comes from an adult with an advanced solid tumor such as melanoma, head and neck, liver or kidney cancer. The rearrangement uses TRBV7-6 and TRBJ2-7; TRBD1 is a possible D gene (6 bases). This chain's CDR3 is CASSLALEGDEQYF. In DNA, the CDR3 is TGTGCCAGCAGCTTAGCGCTCGAGGGGGACGAGCAGTACTTC.